This note documents a single TCR beta chain sequence. Possible read error: a much larger clone is one base away. This entry belongs to a study of blood T cells in healthy people across ages. The V end was cut by 5 bases, the J end by 3 bases, with 14 bases between. Germline CDR1 is SGHVS and CDR2 is FQNEAQ. This CDR3 is 15 amino acids long. A J-beta primer mix and a sample-barcoded 5' primer were used in a second PCR of about 7 to 12 cycles. Each cDNA molecule carried a tag from a template-switch adaptor that contained 12 random nucleotides. Samples each returned at least 2.5 million CDR3-containing paired-end reads. TCRdb recomputed calls from the 5' RACE reads with MiXCR, one row per CDR3 protein. The sample lists about 930,000 distinct CDR3 sequences, almost 30% occurring once. These same data were also listed under a study on T cells of mothers and their children.

This TCR was sampled from a woman aged 40 to 50 in good health. V gene TRBV7-8 combines with J gene TRBJ1-5; the D gene is possibly TRBD1 (5 bases). The sequenced sample was blood. CDR3 nucleotides: TGTGCCAGCAGCCCCGCTTGGGGGTCCAATCAGCCCCAGCATTTT. This encodes CASSPAWGSNQPQHF. The full variable domain, its missing parts supplied by reference TRBV7-8 and TRBJ1-5, is GAGVSQSPRYKVAKRGQDVALRCDPISGHVSLFWYQQALGQGPEFLTYFQNEAQLDKSGLPSDRFFAERPEGSVSTLKIQRTQQEDSAVYLCASSPAWGSNQPQHFGDGTRLSIL.